This T cell receptor beta chain was sequenced for a study of blood T cell repertoires in COVID-19. About the study: Material from acute and convalescent COVID-19 was sourced from the United States, Italy and Spain.

After removal of 3 bases from V and 2 bases from J, the junction contained 5 bases not matched to a gene. CDR1 LNHDA and CDR2 SQIVND come from the germline V gene (reference sequence). This CDR3 spans 16 amino acids. Per the original methods: Amplification of reference gene primers provided the estimated nucleated cell counts. TCRdb's table, derived via immunoSEQ multiplex PCR, lists solely in-frame clones and lacks some. V, J and clone size are taken as reported in that table, and D and trimming were inferred from the DNA itself. The repertoire consists of more than 150,000 clones, with nearly 80% occurring once and the leading ten covering around 24%.

The chain has TRBV19 and TRBJ2-2, with TRBD1 matching over 8 bases. Source material: peripheral blood. The origin of this receptor is a woman between 65 and 79 years old with acute or convalescent COVID-19. CDR3 loop: CASSIRQGANTGELFF. The CDR3 DNA reads TGTGCCAGTAGTATTAGGCAGGGGGCCAACACCGGGGAGCTGTTTTTT. Drawing the rest from reference TRBV19 and TRBJ2-2, the complete variable domain is DGGITQSPKYLFRKEGQNVTLSCEQNLNHDAMYWYRQDPGQGLRLIYYSQIVNDFQKGDIAEGYSVSREKKESFPLTVTSAQKNPTAFYLCASSIRQGANTGELFFGEGSRLTVL.